The 31 T cell receptor beta chains below all came from one sample that was sequenced in a study of T cell changes during pregnancy in multiple sclerosis. Method: immunoSEQ multiplex PCR; TCRdb's copy keeps in-frame clones and lacks some. The sample holds more than 40,000 clones, about 94% seen once. Sequencing was performed on CD8+ T cells from peripheral blood mononuclear cells, taken in the first trimester of pregnancy. The receptors shown here come from a female donor with multiple sclerosis, enrolled in a pregnancy study.

The J gene is TRBJ2-7, the V gene TRBV11-2, with D maybe TRBD2 (6 bases). Germline-derived CDR1 and CDR2 are SGHAT and FQNNGV. The CDR3 length is 15 residues. V was shortened by 7 bases and J by 0 bases, with 16 bases between the two germline ends. The CDR3 protein is CASTVGGITSYEQYF. The CDR3, as DNA: TGTGCCAGCACCGTCGGCGGGATTACCTCCTACGAGCAGTACTTC.

The rearrangement uses TRBV7-8 and TRBJ1-1; D unresolved. The CDR3 extends over 13 amino acids. With 3 bases removed from V and 5 bases from J, the gap between germline ends came to 10 bases. Per germline, CDR1 SGHVS and CDR2 FQNEAQ. CDR3 loop: CASSFEGWTEAFF. The CDR3 DNA reads TGTGCCAGCAGCTTCGAGGGTTGGACTGAAGCTTTCTTT.

This sequence joins TRBV2 and TRBJ1-2, with 12 bases lining up with TRBD1. Per germline, CDR1 SNHLY and CDR2 FYNNEI. The V segment lost 6 bases and the J segment 2 bases; nucleotides outside the gene matches: 4. The CDR3 totals 15 residues. The CDR3 DNA is TGTGCCAGCAGGGCCGGGACAGGGGGCAACTATGGCTACACCTTC. Translating gives CASRAGTGGNYGYTF. The complete variable domain, with remaining parts taken from reference TRBV2 and TRBJ1-2, reads EPEVTQTPSHQVTQMGQEVILRCVPISNHLYFYWYRQILGQKVEFLVSFYNNEISEKSEIFDDQFSVERPDGSNFTLKIRSTKLEDSAMYFCASRAGTGGNYGYTFGSGTRLTVV.

The gene calls are TRBV30 and TRBJ2-2; TRBD1 is a possible D gene (5 bases). Per the germline V gene, CDR1 is GTSNPN and CDR2 is SVGIG (reference sequence). Trimming removed 8 bases at V and 6 bases at J, with 13 bases between. The CDR3 is 12 residues long. Written as DNA, the CDR3 is TGTGCCGCCTCAGGGTTGTCCGGGGAGCTGTTTTTT. This sequence encodes CAASGLSGELFF.

The gene calls are TRBV5-6 and TRBJ1-1; the D is unclear. Germline V gene lookup returns CDR1 SGHDT and CDR2 YYEEEE. V gave up 0 bases and J gave up 0 bases, with 9 bases separating them. This CDR3 is built from 15 residues. CDR3 nucleotide sequence: TGTGCCAGCAGCTTGGGTTTTTCGGTGAACACTGAAGCTTTCTTT. This encodes CASSLGFSVNTEAFF.

This chain uses TRBV27 with TRBJ1-4; D is unclear. Per germline, CDR1 MNHEY and CDR2 SMNVEV (reference sequence). The CDR3 covers 14 residues. V was cut by 2 bases and J by 1 base, with 5 bases left in between. CDR3 sequence: CASSLRGTNEKLFF. The DNA for the CDR3 is TGTGCCAGCAGTTTACGAGGAACTAATGAAAAACTGTTTTTT.

The chain carries TRBV7-9 and TRBJ1-2; 9 bases fit TRBD1. V was clipped by 3 bases and J by 3 bases; unmatched bases: 5. Germline-derived CDR1 and CDR2 are SEHNR and FQNEAQ (reference sequence). The CDR3 loop spans 15 amino acids. This CDR3 is CASSLGTGWYYGYTF. In DNA form, the CDR3 reads TGTGCCAGCAGCTTGGGGACAGGGTGGTACTATGGCTACACCTTC.

This clone was seen a single time. The chain employs TRBV27 and TRBJ2-7; 10 bases are a match to TRBD2. Germline CDR1 MNHEY, CDR2 SMNVEV (reference sequence). Losses at the gene ends were 2 bases for V and 5 bases for J; bases not matched to a gene: 9. The length of the CDR3 is 16 residues. The CDR3 sequence: CASSLGSTSGNNEQYF. CDR3 nucleotides: TGTGCCAGCAGTTTAGGCTCCACTAGCGGGAACAACGAGCAGTACTTC.

This chain links TRBV10-3 with TRBJ1-2; the match to TRBD1 covers 9 bases. The length of the CDR3 is 15 residues. V gave up 4 bases and J gave up 7 bases; unmatched junction bases: 10. Germline loops: CDR1 ENHRY, CDR2 SYGVKD. The CDR3 DNA reads as TGTGCCATCAGTGGACCCCGGACAGGGGAAGGTGGCTACACCTTC. Protein sequence: CAISGPRTGEGGYTF.

V is TRBV19 and J is TRBJ2-1; D is unresolved. The CDR3 runs 13 residues. V shed 4 bases and J shed 6 bases, with 10 bases lying between them. The germline V gene encodes CDR1 LNHDA and CDR2 SQIVND (reference sequence). Here the CDR3 reads CASSKFVLNEQFF. Here the CDR3 DNA reads TGTGCCAGTAGTAAATTCGTCCTCAATGAGCAGTTCTTC. Using reference TRBV19 and TRBJ2-1 for the parts outside the CDR3, the full variable domain is DGGITQSPKYLFRKEGQNVTLSCEQNLNHDAMYWYRQDPGQGLRLIYYSQIVNDFQKGDIAEGYSVSREKKESFPLTVTSAQKNPTAFYLCASSKFVLNEQFFGPGTRLTVL.

The rearrangement links TRBV2 to TRBJ1-5, with 7 positions matching TRBD1. V was pared by 6 bases and J by 3 bases, with 11 bases of the junction left unmatched. Germline V gene data show CDR1 as SNHLY and CDR2 as FYNNEI. CDR3 length equals 16 residues. This CDR3 is CASRDTETGLNQPQHF. CDR3 DNA: TGTGCCAGCAGGGATACAGAGACAGGGCTCAATCAGCCCCAGCATTTT. Together with reference TRBV2 and TRBJ1-5, the CDR3 gives the full variable domain: EPEVTQTPSHQVTQMGQEVILRCVPISNHLYFYWYRQILGQKVEFLVSFYNNEISEKSEIFDDQFSVERPDGSNFTLKIRSTKLEDSAMYFCASRDTETGLNQPQHFGDGTRLSIL.

This clone was found once. CDR3 nucleotides: TGTGCCAGCAGTGAACAGGGGAATGGAAACACCATATATTTT. Encoded protein: CASSEQGNGNTIYF. The rearrangement uses TRBV2 and TRBJ1-3; maybe TRBD1 (6 bases). The CDR3 is 14 amino acids. V shed 2 bases and J shed 3 bases, with 8 bases lying between them. Germline CDR1 is SNHLY and CDR2 is FYNNEI.

The J gene is TRBJ1-1, the V gene TRBV2, with D possibly being TRBD1 (5 bases). V lost 10 bases and J lost 5, with 11 bases in between. Germline V lookup: CDR1 SNHLY, CDR2 FYNNEI. This CDR3 spans 11 amino acids. CDR3 coding DNA: TGTGCCATCGGAAGGGGTACTGAAGCTTTCTTT. Translated, it gives CAIGRGTEAFF.

The J gene is TRBJ2-1, the V gene TRBV19, with 11 nucleotides matching TRBD2. Germline trimming cut 3 bases from V and 5 bases from J; bases unmatched to any gene: 6. Germline loops: CDR1 LNHDA, CDR2 SQIVND (reference sequence). CDR3 length: 16 amino acids. CDR3 protein: CASSMLAGGLNNEQFF. CDR3 in DNA: TGTGCCAGTAGTATGTTAGCGGGGGGGCTCAACAATGAGCAGTTCTTC.

The chain employs TRBV27 and TRBJ2-7; D may be TRBD2 (5 bases). CDR3 length: 13 residues. The germline V gene has CDR1 MNHEY and CDR2 SMNVEV (reference sequence). The germline V and J ends were trimmed by 2 bases and 0 bases, with 5 bases remaining between them. The CDR3, as DNA: TGTGCCAGCAGTTTAAGCGGCTCCTACGAGCAGTACTTC. Translating gives CASSLSGSYEQYF.

V is TRBV5-8 and J is TRBJ2-7; D ambiguous. The ends were cut back, 3 bases at V and 5 bases at J, with 3 bases in the middle. Germline values: CDR1 SGHTS, CDR2 YDEGEE. This CDR3 has 10 amino acids. CDR3 nucleotide sequence: TGTGCCAGCAGCTCGGACGAGCAGTACTTC. Residues: CASSSDEQYF. The whole variable domain, filled in from reference TRBV5-8 and TRBJ2-7, reads EAGVTQSPTHLIKTRGQQATLRCSPISGHTSVYWYQQALGLGLQFLLWYDEGEERNRGNFPPRFSGRQFPNYSSELNVNALELEDSALYLCASSSDEQYFGPGTRLTVT.

The rearrangement uses TRBV7-6 and TRBJ2-2; D is perhaps TRBD1 (6 bases). CDR3 length equals 14 residues. V was shortened by 5 bases and J by 4 bases, with 11 bases between the two germline ends. Germline V lookup: CDR1 SGHVS, CDR2 FNYEAQ. The CDR3 region has the DNA TGTGCCAGCAGCCCGACAGGCCCCACCGGGGAGCTGTTTTTT. Residues: CASSPTGPTGELFF.

In its sample, this clone was seen once. DNA for the CDR3: TGTGCCAGTAGTTATGGACTAGTGCCGAACGAGCAGTACTTC. Its translation: CASSYGLVPNEQYF. V is TRBV19 and J is TRBJ2-7; 7 positions agree with TRBD2. Germline V gene sequence: CDR1 LNHDA, CDR2 SQIVND (reference sequence). There are 14 residues in the CDR3. V was pared by 5 bases and J by 5 bases, with 9 bases of the junction left unmatched. Full variable domain (rest looked up from reference TRBV19 and TRBJ2-7): DGGITQSPKYLFRKEGQNVTLSCEQNLNHDAMYWYRQDPGQGLRLIYYSQIVNDFQKGDIAEGYSVSREKKESFPLTVTSAQKNPTAFYLCASSYGLVPNEQYFGPGTRLTVT.

This sequence joins TRBV14 and TRBJ1-1, with TRBD1 matching 8 bases. Germline V gene sequence: CDR1 SGHDN, CDR2 FVKESK. Trimming removed 3 bases from V and 5 bases from J; junction bases left unmatched: 8. This CDR3 comprises 15 residues. CDR3 nucleotides: TGTGCCAGCAGCCAGTCAGGGGGCGCGGGGACTGAAGCTTTCTTT. Encoded protein: CASSQSGGAGTEAFF. The variable domain in full, completed from reference TRBV14 and TRBJ1-1, reads EAGVTQFPSHSVIEKGQTVTLRCDPISGHDNLYWYRRVMGKEIKFLLHFVKESKQDESGMPNNRFLAERTGGTYSTLKVQPAELEDSGVYFCASSQSGGAGTEAFFGQGTRLTVV.

J is TRBJ2-7 and V is TRBV9, with D maybe TRBD2 (6 bases). V dropped 0 bases and J dropped 3 bases, with 10 bases sitting between them. CDR3 length equals 14 residues. Per germline, CDR1 SGDLS and CDR2 YYNGEE. CDR3 sequence (DNA): TGTGCCAGCAGCGTAGGGGGAGGAGACTACGAGCAGTACTTC. As protein: CASSVGGGDYEQYF.

This clone was found once. The gene calls are TRBV29-1 and TRBJ2-1; 10 bases align to TRBD1. The CDR3 loop spans 14 amino acids. From germline, CDR1 is SQVTM and CDR2 ANQGSEA. After removal of 3 bases from V and 6 bases from J, the junction contained 5 bases not matched to a gene. The CDR3 coding sequence is TGCAGCGTTGACCTAGGACAGGGGGGCAATGAGCAGTTCTTC. This codes for CSVDLGQGGNEQFF.

The chain is built from TRBV11-1 and TRBJ2-1; 10 positions agree with TRBD1. The V segment lost 3 bases and the J segment 4 bases; nucleotides outside the gene matches: 0. Looked up from germline, CDR1 is SGHAT and CDR2 is FQDESV (reference sequence). There are 14 residues in the CDR3. CDR3 DNA: TGTGCCAGCAGCTTGGGACAGGGGTACAATGAGCAGTTCTTC. Amino acids: CASSLGQGYNEQFF.

V and J are TRBV30 and TRBJ2-7; weak D call: TRBD1 (6 bases). Trimming shortened V by 2 bases and J by 3 bases, and 20 bases separated the two germline ends. CDR1 GTSNPN and CDR2 SVGIG come from the germline V gene (reference sequence). The CDR3 runs to 16 residues. CDR3 nucleotide sequence: TGTGCCTGGAGTCCCATGGGGGCTCGTCTGGACTACGAGCAGTACTTC. It is translated as CAWSPMGARLDYEQYF.

V usage is TRBV11-2 and J usage is TRBJ2-3; 7 nucleotides agree with TRBD1. CDR1 and CDR2 from the germline V gene are SGHAT and FQNNGV. The ends lost 4 bases at V and 6 bases at J; junction bases unmatched: 19. The CDR3 consists of 18 residues. CDR3 amino acids: CASSSLGQSISGWDTQYF. The CDR3 DNA reads TGTGCCAGCAGCTCGTTGGGACAGTCAATAAGTGGTTGGGATACGCAGTATTTT.

The chain joins TRBV5-4 to TRBJ1-2; 9 bases match TRBD1. V was clipped by 1 base and J by 12 bases; unmatched bases: 7. CDR1 is SGHNT, CDR2 YYREEE, per germline (reference sequence). The CDR3 spans 13 residues. CDR3 sequence reads: CASSLWGTGLNTF. CDR3 nucleotides: TGTGCCAGCAGCTTGTGGGGGACAGGGTTAAACACCTTC.

The chain uses TRBV28 and TRBJ2-7, with 9 positions matching TRBD1. CDR3 size: 17 residues. Germline V gene data show CDR1 as MDHEN and CDR2 as SYDVKM. The junction had 16 bases not matched to a gene; V was cut back by 6 bases and J by 4 bases. The CDR3 is CASSTPVTGGARYEQYF. CDR3 in DNA: TGTGCCAGCAGCACCCCCGTCACAGGGGGCGCAAGGTACGAGCAGTACTTC.

V usage is TRBV2 and J usage is TRBJ1-4; 9 nucleotides align to TRBD1. The length of the CDR3 is 12 residues. Trimming removed 6 bases from V and 7 bases from J; junction bases left unmatched: 0. The V gene's germline CDR1 is SNHLY and CDR2 FYNNEI. The CDR3 region is CASRGQGEKLFF. As DNA, the CDR3 is TGTGCCAGCAGGGGACAGGGTGAAAAACTGTTTTTT.

The gene calls are TRBV13 and TRBJ1-2; TRBD1 is a possible D gene (5 bases). Germline loops: CDR1 PRHDT, CDR2 FYEKMQ (reference sequence). Trimming cost V 8 bases and J 7 bases, with 20 bases left between them. This CDR3 spans 14 amino acids. DNA for the CDR3: TGTGCCAGCCAGAGTGCGCAGGGACTGATTGGCTACACCTTC. Protein: CASQSAQGLIGYTF.

The chain recombines TRBV5-4 with TRBJ2-1, with 8 bases lining up with TRBD1. CDR3 size: 13 residues. CDR1 is SGHNT, CDR2 YYREEE, per germline (reference sequence). V lost 4 bases and J lost 6; bases outside the gene matches: 3. The CDR3 sequence is CASSRTGSNEQFF. CDR3 sequence (DNA): TGTGCCAGCAGCCGGACAGGGTCCAATGAGCAGTTCTTC.

The chain links TRBV27 to TRBJ2-7; D is possibly TRBD1 (6 bases). This CDR3 has 14 residues. Trimming removed 5 bases at V and 4 bases at J, with 15 bases between. Per the germline V gene, CDR1 is MNHEY and CDR2 is SMNVEV (reference sequence). CDR3 sequence (DNA): TGTGCCAGCAGTACGACAGGATCGGGGTACGAGCAGTACTTC. Its translation is CASSTTGSGYEQYF.

In this sample, this clone turned up once. This chain uses TRBV29-1 with TRBJ2-1; possibly TRBD2 for D (6 bases). CDR1 is SQVTM and CDR2 is ANQGSEA in the germline V gene. The ends were cut back, 8 bases at V and 3 bases at J, with 17 bases in the middle. There are 14 residues in the CDR3. CDR3 DNA: TGCAGCTCCTCCCGGGACTCATACTACAATGAGCAGTTCTTC. It yields the protein CSSSRDSYYNEQFF.